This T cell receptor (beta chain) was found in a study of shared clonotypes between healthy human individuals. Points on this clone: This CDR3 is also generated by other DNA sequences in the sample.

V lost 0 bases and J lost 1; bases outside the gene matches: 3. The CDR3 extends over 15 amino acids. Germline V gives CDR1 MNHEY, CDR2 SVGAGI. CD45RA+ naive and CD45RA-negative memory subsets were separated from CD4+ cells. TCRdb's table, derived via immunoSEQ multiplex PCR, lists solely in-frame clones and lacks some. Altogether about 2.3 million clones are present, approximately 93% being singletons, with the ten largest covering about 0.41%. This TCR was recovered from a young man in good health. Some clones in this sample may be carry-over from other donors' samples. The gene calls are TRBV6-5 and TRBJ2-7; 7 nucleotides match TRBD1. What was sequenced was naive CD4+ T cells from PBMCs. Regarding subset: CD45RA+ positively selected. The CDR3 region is CASSYSTGVSYEQYF. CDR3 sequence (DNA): TGTGCCAGCAGTTACTCTACAGGGGTTTCCTACGAGCAGTACTTC.